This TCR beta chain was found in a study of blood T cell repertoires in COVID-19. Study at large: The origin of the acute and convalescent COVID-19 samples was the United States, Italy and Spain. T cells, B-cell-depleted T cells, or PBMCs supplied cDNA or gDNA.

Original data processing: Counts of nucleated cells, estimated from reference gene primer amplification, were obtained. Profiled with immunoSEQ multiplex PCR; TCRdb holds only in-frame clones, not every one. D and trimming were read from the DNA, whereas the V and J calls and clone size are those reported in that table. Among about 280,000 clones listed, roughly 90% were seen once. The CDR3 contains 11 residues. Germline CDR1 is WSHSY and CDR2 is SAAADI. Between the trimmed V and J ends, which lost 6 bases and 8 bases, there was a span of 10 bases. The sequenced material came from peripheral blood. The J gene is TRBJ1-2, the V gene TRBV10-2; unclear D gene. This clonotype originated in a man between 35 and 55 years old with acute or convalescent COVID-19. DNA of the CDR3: TGCGCCAGCAGGGACGGGGTGGGCTACACCTTC. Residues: CASRDGVGYTF.